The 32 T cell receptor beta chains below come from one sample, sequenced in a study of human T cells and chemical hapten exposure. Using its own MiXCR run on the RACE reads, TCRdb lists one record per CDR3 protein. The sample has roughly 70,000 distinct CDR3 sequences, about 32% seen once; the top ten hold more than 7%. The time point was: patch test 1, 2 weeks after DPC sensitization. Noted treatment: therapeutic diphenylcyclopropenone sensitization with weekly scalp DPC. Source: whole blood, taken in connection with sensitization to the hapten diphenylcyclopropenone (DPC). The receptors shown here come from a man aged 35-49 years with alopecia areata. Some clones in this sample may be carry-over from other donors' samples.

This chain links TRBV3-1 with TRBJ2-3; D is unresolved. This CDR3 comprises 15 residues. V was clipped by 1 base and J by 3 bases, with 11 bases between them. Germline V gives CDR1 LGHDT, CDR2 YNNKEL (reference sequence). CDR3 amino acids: CASSQGGSKTDTQYF. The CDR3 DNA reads TGTGCCAGCAGCCAAGGAGGATCCAAGACAGATACGCAGTATTTT.

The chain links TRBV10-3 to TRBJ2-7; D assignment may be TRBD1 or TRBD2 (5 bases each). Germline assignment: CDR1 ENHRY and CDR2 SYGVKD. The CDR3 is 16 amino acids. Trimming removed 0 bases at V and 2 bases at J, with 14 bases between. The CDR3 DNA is TGTGCCATCAGTGAGTCGGCCGGGACGTACCCCTACGAGCAGTACTTC. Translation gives CAISESAGTYPYEQYF.

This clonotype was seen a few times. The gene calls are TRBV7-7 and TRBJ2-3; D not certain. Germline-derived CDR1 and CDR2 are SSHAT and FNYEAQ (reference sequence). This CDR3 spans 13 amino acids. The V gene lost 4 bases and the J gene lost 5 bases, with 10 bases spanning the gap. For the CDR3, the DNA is TGTGCCAGCAGCTCTTCAAACGGAGATACGCAGTATTTT. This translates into CASSSSNGDTQYF.

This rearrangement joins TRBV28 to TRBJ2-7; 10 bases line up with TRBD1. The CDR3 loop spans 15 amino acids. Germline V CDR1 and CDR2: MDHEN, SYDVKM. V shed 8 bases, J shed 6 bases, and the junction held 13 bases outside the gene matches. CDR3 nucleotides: TGTGCCAGCCGCCGGGACAGGGGTAGAGGCTCCGAGCAGTACTTC. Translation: CASRRDRGRGSEQYF. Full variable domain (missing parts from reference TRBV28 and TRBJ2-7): DVKVTQSSRYLVKRTGEKVFLECVQDMDHENMFWYRQDPGLGLRLIYFSYDVKMKEKGDIPEGYSVSREKKERFSLILESASTNQTSMYLCASRRDRGRGSEQYFGPGTRLTVT.

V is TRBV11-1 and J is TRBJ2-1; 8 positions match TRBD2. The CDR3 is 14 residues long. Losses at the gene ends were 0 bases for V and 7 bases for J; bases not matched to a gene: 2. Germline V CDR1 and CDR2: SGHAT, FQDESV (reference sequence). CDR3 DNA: TGTGCCAGCAGCTTAGCAGCGGGAGTTAATGAGCAGTTCTTC. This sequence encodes CASSLAAGVNEQFF.

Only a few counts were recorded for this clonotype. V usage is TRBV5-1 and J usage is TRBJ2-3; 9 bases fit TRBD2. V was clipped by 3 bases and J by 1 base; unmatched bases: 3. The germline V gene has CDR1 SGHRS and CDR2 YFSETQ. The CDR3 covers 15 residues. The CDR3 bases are TGCGCCAGCAGCTCAGCGGGAGGACGCACAGATACGCAGTATTTT. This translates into CASSSAGGRTDTQYF.

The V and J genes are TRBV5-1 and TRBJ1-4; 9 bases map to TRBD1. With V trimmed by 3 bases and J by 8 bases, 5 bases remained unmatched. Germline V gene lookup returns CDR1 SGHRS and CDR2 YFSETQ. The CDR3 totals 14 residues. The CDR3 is CASSWTGVPEKLFF. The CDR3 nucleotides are TGCGCCAGCAGCTGGACAGGGGTCCCGGAAAAACTGTTTTTT.

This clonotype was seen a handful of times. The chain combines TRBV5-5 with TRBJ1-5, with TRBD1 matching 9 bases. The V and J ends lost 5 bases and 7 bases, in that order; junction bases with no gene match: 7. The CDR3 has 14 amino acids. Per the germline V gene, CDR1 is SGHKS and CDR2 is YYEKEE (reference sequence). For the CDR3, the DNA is TGTGCCAGCAGTCTACAGGGGGCGAAGCAGCCCCAGCATTTT. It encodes CASSLQGAKQPQHF.

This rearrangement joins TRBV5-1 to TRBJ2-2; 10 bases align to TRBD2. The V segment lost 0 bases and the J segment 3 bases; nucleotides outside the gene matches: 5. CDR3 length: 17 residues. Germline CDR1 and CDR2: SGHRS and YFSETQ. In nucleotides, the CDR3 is TGCGCCAGCAGCTTGGTAGGGACTAGCGACTACACCGGGGAGCTGTTTTTT. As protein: CASSLVGTSDYTGELFF.

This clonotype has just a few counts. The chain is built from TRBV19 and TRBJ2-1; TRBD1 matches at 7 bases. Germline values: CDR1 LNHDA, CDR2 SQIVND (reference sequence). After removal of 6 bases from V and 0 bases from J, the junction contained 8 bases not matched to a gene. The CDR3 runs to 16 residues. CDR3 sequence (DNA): TGTGCCAGTAGCGCTCGACAGGGCATCTCCTACAATGAGCAGTTCTTC. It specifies CASSARQGISYNEQFF.

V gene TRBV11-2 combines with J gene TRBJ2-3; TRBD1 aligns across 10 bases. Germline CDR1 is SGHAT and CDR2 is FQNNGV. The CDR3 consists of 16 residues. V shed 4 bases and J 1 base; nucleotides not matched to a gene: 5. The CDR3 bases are TGTGCCAGCAGCTCCGGGACAGGGGAGCGCACAGATACGCAGTATTTT. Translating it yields CASSSGTGERTDTQYF.

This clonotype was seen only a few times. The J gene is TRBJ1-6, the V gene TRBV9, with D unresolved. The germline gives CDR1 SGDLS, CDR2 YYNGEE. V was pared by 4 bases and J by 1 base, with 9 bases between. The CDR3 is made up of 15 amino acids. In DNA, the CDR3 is TGTGCCAGCAGCCCGGGGAGGTCCTATAATTCACCCCTCCACTTT. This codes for CASSPGRSYNSPLHF.

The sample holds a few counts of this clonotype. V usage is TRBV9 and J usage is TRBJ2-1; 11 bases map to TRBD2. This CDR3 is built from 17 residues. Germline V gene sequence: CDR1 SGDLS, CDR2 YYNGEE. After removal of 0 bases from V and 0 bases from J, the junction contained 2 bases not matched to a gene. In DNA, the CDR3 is TGTGCCAGCAGCGTAGGAACTAGCGGGAGCTCCTACAATGAGCAGTTCTTC. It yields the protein CASSVGTSGSSYNEQFF.

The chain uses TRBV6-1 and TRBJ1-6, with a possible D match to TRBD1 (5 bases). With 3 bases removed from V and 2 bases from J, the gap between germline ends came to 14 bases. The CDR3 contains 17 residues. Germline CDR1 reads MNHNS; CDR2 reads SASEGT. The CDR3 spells CASSESRRTTYNSPLHF. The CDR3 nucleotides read TGTGCCAGCAGTGAGAGCCGGAGGACAACCTATAATTCACCCCTCCACTTT.

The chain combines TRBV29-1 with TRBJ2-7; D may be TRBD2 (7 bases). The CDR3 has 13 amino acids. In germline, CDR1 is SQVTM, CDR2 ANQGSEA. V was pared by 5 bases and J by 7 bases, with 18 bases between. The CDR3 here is CSVLSGGSNEQYF. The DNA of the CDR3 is TGCAGCGTTCTTTCGGGGGGCTCTAATGAGCAGTACTTC.

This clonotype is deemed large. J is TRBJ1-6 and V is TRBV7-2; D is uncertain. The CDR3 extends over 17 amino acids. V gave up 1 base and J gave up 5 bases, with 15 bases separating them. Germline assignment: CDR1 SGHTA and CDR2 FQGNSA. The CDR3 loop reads CASSLDNNPRHNSPLHF. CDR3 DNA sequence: TGTGCCAGCAGCTTAGACAACAACCCAAGGCATAATTCACCCCTCCACTTT. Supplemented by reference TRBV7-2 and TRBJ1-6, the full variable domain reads GAGVSQSPSNKVTEKGKDVELRCDPISGHTALYWYRQSLGQGLEFLIYFQGNSAPDKSGLPSDRFSAERTGGSVSTLTIQRTQQEDSAVYLCASSLDNNPRHNSPLHFGNGTRLTVT.

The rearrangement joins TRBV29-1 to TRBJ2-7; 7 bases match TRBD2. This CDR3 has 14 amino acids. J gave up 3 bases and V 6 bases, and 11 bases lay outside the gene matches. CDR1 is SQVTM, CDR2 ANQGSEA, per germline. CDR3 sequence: CSVQIPGTNYEQYF. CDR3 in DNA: TGCAGCGTGCAGATTCCCGGGACTAACTACGAGCAGTACTTC.

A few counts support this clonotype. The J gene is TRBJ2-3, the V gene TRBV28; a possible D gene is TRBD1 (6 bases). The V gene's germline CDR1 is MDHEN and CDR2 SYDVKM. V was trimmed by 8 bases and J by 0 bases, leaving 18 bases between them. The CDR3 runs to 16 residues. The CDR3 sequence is CASLPPGTMSTDTQYF. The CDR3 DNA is TGTGCCAGCCTCCCCCCGGGGACAATGAGCACAGATACGCAGTATTTT.

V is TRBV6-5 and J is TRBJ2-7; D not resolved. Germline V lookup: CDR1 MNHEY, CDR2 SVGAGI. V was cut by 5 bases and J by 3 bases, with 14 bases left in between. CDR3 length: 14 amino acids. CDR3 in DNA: TGTGCCAGCAGTACCCCGGACGGAAACTACGAGCAGTACTTC. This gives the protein CASSTPDGNYEQYF.

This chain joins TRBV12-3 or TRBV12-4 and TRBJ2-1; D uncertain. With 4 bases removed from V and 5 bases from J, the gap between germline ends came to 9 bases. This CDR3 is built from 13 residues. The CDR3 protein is CASSSPRDNEQFF. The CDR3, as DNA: TGTGCCAGCAGTTCCCCCAGAGACAATGAGCAGTTCTTC.

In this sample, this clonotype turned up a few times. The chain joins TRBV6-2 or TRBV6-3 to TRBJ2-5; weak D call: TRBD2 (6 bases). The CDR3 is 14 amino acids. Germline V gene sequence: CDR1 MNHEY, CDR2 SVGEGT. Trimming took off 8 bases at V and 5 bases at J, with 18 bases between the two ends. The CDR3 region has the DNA TGTGCCAGCCAGGAGGGAGGTCGACGGGAGACCCAGTACTTC. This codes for CASQEGGRRETQYF.

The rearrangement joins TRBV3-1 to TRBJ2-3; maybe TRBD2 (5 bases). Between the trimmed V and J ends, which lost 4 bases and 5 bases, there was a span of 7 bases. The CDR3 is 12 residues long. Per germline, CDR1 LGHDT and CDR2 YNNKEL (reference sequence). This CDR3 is CASSPTRDTQYF. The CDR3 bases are TGTGCCAGCAGCCCTACTAGAGATACGCAGTATTTT.

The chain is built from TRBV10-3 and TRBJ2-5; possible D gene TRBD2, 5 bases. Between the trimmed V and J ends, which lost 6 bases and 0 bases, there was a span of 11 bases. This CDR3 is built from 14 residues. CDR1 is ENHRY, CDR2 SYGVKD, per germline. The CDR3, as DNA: TGTGCCATCAGCGAGGAGAGGGACCAAGAGACCCAGTACTTC. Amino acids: CAISEERDQETQYF.

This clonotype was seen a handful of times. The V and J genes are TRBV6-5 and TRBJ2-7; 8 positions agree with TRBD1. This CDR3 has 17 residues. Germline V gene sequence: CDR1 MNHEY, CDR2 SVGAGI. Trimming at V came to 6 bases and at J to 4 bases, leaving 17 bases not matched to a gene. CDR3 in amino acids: CASSPNRGTGDGYEQYF. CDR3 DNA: TGTGCCAGCAGCCCAAACCGCGGGACAGGAGACGGGTACGAGCAGTACTTC.

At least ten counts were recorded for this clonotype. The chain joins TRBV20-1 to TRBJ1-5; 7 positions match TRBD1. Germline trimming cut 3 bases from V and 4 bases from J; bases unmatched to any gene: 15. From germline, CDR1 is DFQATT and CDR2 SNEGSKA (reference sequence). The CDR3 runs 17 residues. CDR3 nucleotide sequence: TGCAGTGCTAGGAAATTCGGACAGGCCCCCTTTAATCAGCCCCAGCATTTT. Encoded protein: CSARKFGQAPFNQPQHF.

The DNA of the CDR3 is TGCAGTGCTAGAGATCTCTACACTGGGGCCAACGTCCTGACTTTC. It is translated as CSARDLYTGANVLTF. The V call is TRBV20-1, the J call TRBJ2-6, with D unclear. There are 15 residues in the CDR3. Germline V gene lookup returns CDR1 DFQATT and CDR2 SNEGSKA (reference sequence). Trimming shortened V by 0 bases and J by 2 bases, and 8 bases separated the two germline ends.

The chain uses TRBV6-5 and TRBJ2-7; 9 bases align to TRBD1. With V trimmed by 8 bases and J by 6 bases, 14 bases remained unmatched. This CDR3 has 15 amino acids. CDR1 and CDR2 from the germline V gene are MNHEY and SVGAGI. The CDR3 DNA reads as TGTGCCAGCTCGAAGACCGGGACAGGGCCTCCCGAGCAGTACTTC. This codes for CASSKTGTGPPEQYF.

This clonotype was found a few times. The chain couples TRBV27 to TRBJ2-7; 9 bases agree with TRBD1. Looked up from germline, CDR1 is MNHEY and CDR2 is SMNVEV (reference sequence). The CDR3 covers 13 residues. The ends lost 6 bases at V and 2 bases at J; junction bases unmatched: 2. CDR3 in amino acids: CASRGQGTYEQYF. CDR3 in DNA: TGTGCCAGCAGGGGACAGGGTACCTACGAGCAGTACTTC.

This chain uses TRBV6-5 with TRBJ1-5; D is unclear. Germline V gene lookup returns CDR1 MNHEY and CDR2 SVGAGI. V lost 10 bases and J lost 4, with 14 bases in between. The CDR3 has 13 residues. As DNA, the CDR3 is TGTGCCACCAGAAGACACCCTAATCAGCCCCAGCATTTT. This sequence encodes CATRRHPNQPQHF.

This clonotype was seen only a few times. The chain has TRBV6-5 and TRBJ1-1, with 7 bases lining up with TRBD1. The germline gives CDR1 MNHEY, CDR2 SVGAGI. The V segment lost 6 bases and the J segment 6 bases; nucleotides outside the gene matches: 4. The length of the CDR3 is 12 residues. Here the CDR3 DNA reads TGTGCCAGCAGACGTACAGGGGCTGAAGCTTTCTTT. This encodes CASRRTGAEAFF.

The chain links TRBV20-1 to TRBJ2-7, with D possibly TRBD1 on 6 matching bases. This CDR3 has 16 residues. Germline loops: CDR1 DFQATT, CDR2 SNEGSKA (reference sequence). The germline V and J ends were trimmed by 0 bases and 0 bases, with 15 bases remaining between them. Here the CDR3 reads CSARDATGPSSYEQYF. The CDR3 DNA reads TGCAGTGCTAGAGACGCGACAGGTCCTAGCTCCTACGAGCAGTACTTC.

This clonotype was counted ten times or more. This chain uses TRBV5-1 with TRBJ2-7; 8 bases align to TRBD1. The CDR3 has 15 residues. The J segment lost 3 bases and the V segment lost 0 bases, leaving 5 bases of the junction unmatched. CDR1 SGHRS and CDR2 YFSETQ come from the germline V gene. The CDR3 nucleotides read TGCGCCAGCAGCTTGGAGGGGACAGGAAGCTACGAGCAGTACTTC. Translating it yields CASSLEGTGSYEQYF.